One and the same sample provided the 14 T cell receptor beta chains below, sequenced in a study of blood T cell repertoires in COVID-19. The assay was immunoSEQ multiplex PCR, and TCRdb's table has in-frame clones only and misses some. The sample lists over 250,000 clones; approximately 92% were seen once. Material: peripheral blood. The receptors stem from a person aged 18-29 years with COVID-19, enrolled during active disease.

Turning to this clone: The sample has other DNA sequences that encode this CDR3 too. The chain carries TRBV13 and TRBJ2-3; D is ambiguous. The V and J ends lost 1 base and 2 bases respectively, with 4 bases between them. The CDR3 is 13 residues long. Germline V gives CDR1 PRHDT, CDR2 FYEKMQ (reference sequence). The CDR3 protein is CASSLAFTDTQYF. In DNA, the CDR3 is TGTGCCAGCAGCTTAGCATTCACAGATACGCAGTATTTT.

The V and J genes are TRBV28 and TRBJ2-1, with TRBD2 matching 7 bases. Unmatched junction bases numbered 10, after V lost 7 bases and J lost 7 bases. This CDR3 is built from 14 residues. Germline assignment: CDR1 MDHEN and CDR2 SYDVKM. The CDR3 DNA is TGTGCCAGCATATTAGCGGGCCGGGGGAATGAGCAGTTCTTC. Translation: CASILAGRGNEQFF.

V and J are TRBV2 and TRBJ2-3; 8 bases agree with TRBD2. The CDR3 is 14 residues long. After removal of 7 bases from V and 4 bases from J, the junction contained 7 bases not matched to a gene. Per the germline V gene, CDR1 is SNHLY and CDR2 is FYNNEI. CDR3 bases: TGTGCCAGCAACCGGATGACTAGCGCAGATACGCAGTATTTT. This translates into CASNRMTSADTQYF. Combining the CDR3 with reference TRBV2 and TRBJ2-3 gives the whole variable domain EPEVTQTPSHQVTQMGQEVILRCVPISNHLYFYWYRQILGQKVEFLVSFYNNEISEKSEIFDDQFSVERPDGSNFTLKIRSTKLEDSAMYFCASNRMTSADTQYFGPGTRLTVL.

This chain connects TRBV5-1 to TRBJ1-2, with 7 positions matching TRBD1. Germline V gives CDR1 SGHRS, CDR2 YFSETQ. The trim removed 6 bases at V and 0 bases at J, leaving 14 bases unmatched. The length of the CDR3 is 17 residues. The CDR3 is CASTFLIDRVANYGYTF. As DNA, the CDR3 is TGCGCCAGCACATTCCTGATCGACAGGGTGGCTAACTATGGCTACACCTTC. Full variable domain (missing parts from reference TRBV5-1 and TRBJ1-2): KAGVTQTPRYLIKTRGQQVTLSCSPISGHRSVSWYQQTPGQGLQFLFEYFSETQRNKGNFPGRFSGRQFSNSRSEMNVSTLELGDSALYLCASTFLIDRVANYGYTFGSGTRLTVV.

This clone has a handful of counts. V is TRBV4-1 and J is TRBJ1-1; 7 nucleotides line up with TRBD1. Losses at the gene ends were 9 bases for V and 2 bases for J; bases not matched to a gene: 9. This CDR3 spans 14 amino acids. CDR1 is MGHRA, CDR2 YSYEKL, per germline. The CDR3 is CASKSTGVNTEAFF. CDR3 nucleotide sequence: TGCGCCAGTAAATCAACAGGGGTTAACACTGAAGCTTTCTTT.

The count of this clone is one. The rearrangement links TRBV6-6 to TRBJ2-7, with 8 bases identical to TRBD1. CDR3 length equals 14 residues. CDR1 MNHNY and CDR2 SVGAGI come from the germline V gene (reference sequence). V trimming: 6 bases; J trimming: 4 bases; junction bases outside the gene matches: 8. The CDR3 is CASRSGTGDYEQYF. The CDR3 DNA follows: TGTGCCAGCAGATCCGGGACAGGCGATTACGAGCAGTACTTC.

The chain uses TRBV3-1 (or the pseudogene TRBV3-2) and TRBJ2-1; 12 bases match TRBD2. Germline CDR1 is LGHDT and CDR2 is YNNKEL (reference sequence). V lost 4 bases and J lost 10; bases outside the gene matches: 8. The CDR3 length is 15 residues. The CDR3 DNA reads TGTGCCAGCAGCCTTCTAGCGGGAGGGGAGGGGGAGCAGTTCTTC. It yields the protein CASSLLAGGEGEQFF.

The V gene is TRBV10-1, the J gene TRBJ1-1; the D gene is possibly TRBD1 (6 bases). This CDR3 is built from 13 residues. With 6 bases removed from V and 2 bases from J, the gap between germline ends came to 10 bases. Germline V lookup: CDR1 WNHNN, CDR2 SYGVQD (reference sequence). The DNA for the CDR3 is TGCGCCAGCAGGGACAGTACTAACACTGAAGCTTTCTTT. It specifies CASRDSTNTEAFF.

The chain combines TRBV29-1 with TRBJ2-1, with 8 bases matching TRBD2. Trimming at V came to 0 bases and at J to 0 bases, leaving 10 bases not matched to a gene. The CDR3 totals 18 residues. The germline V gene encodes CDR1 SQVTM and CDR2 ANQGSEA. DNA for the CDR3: TGCAGCGTTGAAGATTGGGCCTTAGCGGGAAGCTCCTACAATGAGCAGTTCTTC. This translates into CSVEDWALAGSSYNEQFF.

As DNA, the CDR3 is TGTGCCAGCAGCTTAGTGATAGCCCACAATGAGCAGTTCTTC. Translated, it gives CASSLVIAHNEQFF. This chain connects TRBV11-2 to TRBJ2-1; D is unclear. Trimming removed 1 base from V and 5 bases from J, with 9 bases in between. Germline V gene data show CDR1 as SGHAT and CDR2 as FQNNGV. The CDR3 is 14 residues long.

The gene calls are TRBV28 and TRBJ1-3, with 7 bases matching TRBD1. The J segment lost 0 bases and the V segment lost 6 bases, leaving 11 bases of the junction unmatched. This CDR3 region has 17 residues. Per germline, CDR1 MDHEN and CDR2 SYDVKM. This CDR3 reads CASSSEGDSYSGNTIYF. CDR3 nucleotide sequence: TGTGCCAGCAGCTCCGAGGGGGACAGCTACTCTGGAAACACCATATATTTT. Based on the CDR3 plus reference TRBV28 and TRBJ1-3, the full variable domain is DVKVTQSSRYLVKRTGEKVFLECVQDMDHENMFWYRQDPGLGLRLIYFSYDVKMKEKGDIPEGYSVSREKKERFSLILESASTNQTSMYLCASSSEGDSYSGNTIYFGEGSWLTVV.

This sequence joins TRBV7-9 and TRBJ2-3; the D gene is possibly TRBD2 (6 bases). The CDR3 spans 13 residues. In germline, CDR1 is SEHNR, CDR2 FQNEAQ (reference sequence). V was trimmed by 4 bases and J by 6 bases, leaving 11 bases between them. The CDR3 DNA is TGTGCCAGCAGCTCGACTAGTGGGGATACGCAGTATTTT. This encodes CASSSTSGDTQYF.

The CDR3 coding sequence is TGTGCCAGCAGTTATTATCACGGGAACAACTACGAGCAGTACTTC. It yields the protein CASSYYHGNNYEQYF. This chain connects TRBV6-2 or TRBV6-3 to TRBJ2-7; D is perhaps TRBD2 (5 bases). The V and J ends lost 3 bases and 3 bases respectively, with 15 bases between them. Germline values: CDR1 MNHEY, CDR2 SVGEGT. CDR3 length: 15 amino acids.

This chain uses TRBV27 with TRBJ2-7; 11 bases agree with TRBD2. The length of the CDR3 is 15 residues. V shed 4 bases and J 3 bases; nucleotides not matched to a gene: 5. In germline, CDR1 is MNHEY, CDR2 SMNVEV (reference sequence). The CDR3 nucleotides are TGTGCCAGCAGTTGGAGACTAGCGGGAAACTACGAGCAGTACTTC. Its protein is CASSWRLAGNYEQYF.